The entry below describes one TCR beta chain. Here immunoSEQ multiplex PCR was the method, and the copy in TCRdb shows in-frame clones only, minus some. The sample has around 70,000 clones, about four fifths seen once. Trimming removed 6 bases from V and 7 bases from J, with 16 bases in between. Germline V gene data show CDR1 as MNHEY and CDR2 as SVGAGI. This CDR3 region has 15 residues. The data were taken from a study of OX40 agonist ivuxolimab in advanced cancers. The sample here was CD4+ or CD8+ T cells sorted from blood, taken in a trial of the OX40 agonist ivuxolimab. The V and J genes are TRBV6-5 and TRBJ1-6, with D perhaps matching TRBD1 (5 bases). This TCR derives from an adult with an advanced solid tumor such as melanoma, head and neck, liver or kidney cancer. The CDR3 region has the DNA TGTGCCAGCAGCTATCGGGGGGTAAGGAATTCACCCCTCCACTTT. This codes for CASSYRGVRNSPLHF.